This is a list of T cell receptor beta chains from one sample in a study of response to subunit inactivated influenza vaccine. Each CDR3 protein is one row after TCRdb ran MiXCR on the RT-PCR reads. The table lists 200,000 to 300,000 distinct CDR3 sequences, more than 9% of them singletons. This sample comprised non-naive T cells sorted from PBMCs, obtained 14 days before vaccination. The source of these receptors is a man over 45 who received an inactivated influenza vaccine. Both conserved end residues are part of each CDR3. D genes are given only for firm matches. Clone size is given for some rows only: seen once, a few or many times, or a class if the clone is expanded.

clone_size: -; v_call: TRBV20-1; j_call: TRBJ2-5; d_call: TRBD2; cdr3_nt: TGCAGTGCTCATGGAGGCGGGGGGGCCCGGGAGACCCAGTACTTC; cdr3_aa: CSAHGGGGARETQYF
clone_size: -; v_call: TRBV12-3/TRBV12-4; j_call: TRBJ1-6; d_call: -; cdr3_nt: TGTGCCAGCAGTTTGGGGCGGAATAATTCACCCCTCCACTTT; cdr3_aa: CASSLGRNNSPLHF
clone_size: -; v_call: TRBV6-2/TRBV6-3; j_call: TRBJ2-5; d_call: -; cdr3_nt: TGTGCCACAAGAGGGCCTCGGTCAGCGGCCCAGTACTTC; cdr3_aa: CATRGPRSAAQYF
clone_size: -; v_call: TRBV20-1; j_call: TRBJ2-3; d_call: -; cdr3_nt: TGCAGTGCCCGACCGACCTCCGGCCACACAGATACGCAGTATTTT; cdr3_aa: CSARPTSGHTDTQYF
clone_size: -; v_call: TRBV11-2; j_call: TRBJ1-1; d_call: -; cdr3_nt: TGTGCCAGCAGCCACTCCGGAAGAACCACTGAAGCTTTCTTT; cdr3_aa: CASSHSGRTTEAFF
clone_size: many; v_call: TRBV7-2; j_call: TRBJ2-1; d_call: TRBD1; cdr3_nt: TGTGCCAGCAGCTTGGGACAGAACAATGAGCAGTTCTTC; cdr3_aa: CASSLGQNNEQFF
clone_size: many; v_call: TRBV20-1; j_call: TRBJ2-6; d_call: TRBD1; cdr3_nt: TGCAGTGCTAGACCAACAGGGGTCGGGGCCAACGTCCTGACTTTC; cdr3_aa: CSARPTGVGANVLTF
clone_size: -; v_call: TRBV9; j_call: TRBJ1-1; d_call: -; cdr3_nt: TGTGCCAGCAGCGTGGATGAGGGAAACACTGAAGCTTTCTTT; cdr3_aa: CASSVDEGNTEAFF
clone_size: many; v_call: TRBV5-1; j_call: TRBJ2-2; d_call: TRBD2; cdr3_nt: TGCGCCAGCAGCTTGTATCCAGCGGGGGGCCTCGGCACCGGGGAGCTGTTTTTT; cdr3_aa: CASSLYPAGGLGTGELFF
clone_size: few; v_call: TRBV13; j_call: TRBJ1-1; d_call: -; cdr3_nt: TGTGCCAGCAGCTTAGAGGAGGGCCCTGAAGCTTTCTTT; cdr3_aa: CASSLEEGPEAFF
clone_size: many; v_call: TRBV7-2; j_call: TRBJ2-1; d_call: TRBD2; cdr3_nt: TGTGCCAGCAGGCCACAGGTTAGCGGGAGGGACGACAATGAGCAGTTCTTC; cdr3_aa: CASRPQVSGRDDNEQFF
clone_size: -; v_call: TRBV2; j_call: TRBJ2-7; d_call: -; cdr3_nt: TGTGCCAGCACTGGACTGGGGGGATCCTACGAGCAGTACTTC; cdr3_aa: CASTGLGGSYEQYF
clone_size: -; v_call: TRBV4-1; j_call: TRBJ2-2; d_call: -; cdr3_nt: TGCGCCAGCAGCCAACAGAGGGGGAACACCGGGGAGCTGTTTTTT; cdr3_aa: CASSQQRGNTGELFF
clone_size: many; v_call: TRBV6-1; j_call: TRBJ2-7; d_call: -; cdr3_nt: TGTGCCAGCAGAAGGGGACTCCTATCCTACGAGCAGTACTTC; cdr3_aa: CASRRGLLSYEQYF
clone_size: -; v_call: TRBV6-2/TRBV6-3; j_call: TRBJ2-2; d_call: -; cdr3_nt: TGTGCCAGCAGTTACTCAGGGGCCGGGGCCGGGGAGCTGTTTTTT; cdr3_aa: CASSYSGAGAGELFF
clone_size: few; v_call: TRBV27; j_call: TRBJ1-1; d_call: -; cdr3_nt: TGTGCCAGCAGTTTTATCCGGAGGGAAATCACTGAAGCTTTCTTT; cdr3_aa: CASSFIRREITEAFF
clone_size: few; v_call: TRBV13; j_call: TRBJ2-7; d_call: -; cdr3_nt: TGTGCCACGACTTTCTTAACGGAGGCGGGTTCCTACGAGCAGTACTTC; cdr3_aa: CATTFLTEAGSYEQYF
clone_size: few; v_call: TRBV4-1; j_call: TRBJ2-7; d_call: -; cdr3_nt: TGCGCCAGCAGCCAAGAAAGGGGCCGTGGACGGAGCTCCTACGAGCAGTACTTC; cdr3_aa: CASSQERGRGRSSYEQYF
clone_size: -; v_call: TRBV20-1; j_call: TRBJ1-2; d_call: TRBD1; cdr3_nt: TGCAGTGCTAGAGATCAGGGGGGATATGGCTACACCTTC; cdr3_aa: CSARDQGGYGYTF
clone_size: -; v_call: TRBV29-1; j_call: TRBJ2-7; d_call: -; cdr3_nt: TGCAGCGTTGAAAGTGGGGTGCGTTACGAGCAGTACTTC; cdr3_aa: CSVESGVRYEQYF
clone_size: many; v_call: TRBV12-3/TRBV12-4; j_call: TRBJ1-2; d_call: -; cdr3_nt: TGTGCCAGCAGCCTCCCGGTGGAACGTAATGGCTACACCTTC; cdr3_aa: CASSLPVERNGYTF
clone_size: -; v_call: TRBV5-1; j_call: TRBJ2-5; d_call: TRBD1; cdr3_nt: TGCGCCAGCAGCTCCGGGACAGGGGGGACCGGGAGCCAGTACTTC; cdr3_aa: CASSSGTGGTGSQYF
clone_size: -; v_call: TRBV6-1; j_call: TRBJ2-1; d_call: -; cdr3_nt: TGTGCCAGCAGAGAACAGGGCCATGAGCAGTTCTTC; cdr3_aa: CASREQGHEQFF
clone_size: -; v_call: TRBV10-3; j_call: TRBJ2-7; d_call: TRBD1; cdr3_nt: TGTGCCATCAGTGAGTCCGGGGGTGTCGGGACAGGAAGGAACGAGCAGTACTTC; cdr3_aa: CAISESGGVGTGRNEQYF
clone_size: many; v_call: TRBV29-1; j_call: TRBJ2-5; d_call: TRBD2; cdr3_nt: TGCAGCGGAGCCCTATTAGCGGGAGAGACCCAGTACTTC; cdr3_aa: CSGALLAGETQYF
clone_size: few; v_call: TRBV6-5; j_call: TRBJ2-3; d_call: -; cdr3_nt: TGTGCCAGCAGTTCCAGCGGTTCCACAGATACGCAGTATTTT; cdr3_aa: CASSSSGSTDTQYF
clone_size: many; v_call: TRBV5-1; j_call: TRBJ2-1; d_call: TRBD1; cdr3_nt: TGCGCCAGCAGGGTCAGGGGGCTAGACAATGAGCAGTTCTTC; cdr3_aa: CASRVRGLDNEQFF
clone_size: few; v_call: TRBV6-5; j_call: TRBJ2-3; d_call: -; cdr3_nt: TGTGCCAGCAGTTACTCCGGCCCCAATGTGGCAGATACGCAGTATTTT; cdr3_aa: CASSYSGPNVADTQYF
clone_size: many; v_call: TRBV5-1; j_call: TRBJ2-2; d_call: -; cdr3_nt: TGCGCCAGCACAGTGTCGGGCACCGGGGAGCTGTTTTTT; cdr3_aa: CASTVSGTGELFF
clone_size: -; v_call: TRBV18; j_call: TRBJ2-5; d_call: -; cdr3_nt: TGTGCCAGCTCACCAAACCACAGGCCCCAAGAGACCCAGTACTTC; cdr3_aa: CASSPNHRPQETQYF
clone_size: -; v_call: TRBV2; j_call: TRBJ2-1; d_call: TRBD2; cdr3_nt: TGTGCCAGCAGGGGACTAGCCGATGAGCAGTTCTTC; cdr3_aa: CASRGLADEQFF
clone_size: few; v_call: TRBV28; j_call: TRBJ2-7; d_call: -; cdr3_nt: TGTGCCAGCAGTTTCCAGGCTAGCTCCTACGAGCAGTACTTC; cdr3_aa: CASSFQASSYEQYF
clone_size: few; v_call: TRBV7-2; j_call: TRBJ2-5; d_call: -; cdr3_nt: TGTGCCAGCAGCACAGGGCGCAGAGAAGAGACCCAGTACTTC; cdr3_aa: CASSTGRREETQYF
clone_size: -; v_call: TRBV20-1; j_call: TRBJ2-3; d_call: TRBD2; cdr3_nt: TGCAGTGCTGGAGGGCTAGCGGGGGGTCGGGATACGCAGTATTTT; cdr3_aa: CSAGGLAGGRDTQYF
clone_size: few; v_call: TRBV20-1; j_call: TRBJ2-1; d_call: -; cdr3_nt: TGCAGTGCTAGAGATAGTGGAGGGAGAGGCGAGCAGTTCTTC; cdr3_aa: CSARDSGGRGEQFF
clone_size: few; v_call: TRBV20-1; j_call: TRBJ2-2; d_call: TRBD1; cdr3_nt: TGCAGTGCTCCACAGGGGGGCCGCGGGAACACCGGGGAGCTGTTTTTT; cdr3_aa: CSAPQGGRGNTGELFF
clone_size: -; v_call: TRBV5-1; j_call: TRBJ2-1; d_call: TRBD1; cdr3_nt: TGCGCCAGCAGCAGCGGGGACAGGGGTTATGAGCAGTTCTTC; cdr3_aa: CASSSGDRGYEQFF
clone_size: few; v_call: TRBV20-1; j_call: TRBJ2-7; d_call: -; cdr3_nt: TGCAGTGCCGCCCTCCCGGGGGTCGAGCAGTACTTC; cdr3_aa: CSAALPGVEQYF
clone_size: few; v_call: TRBV6-2/TRBV6-3; j_call: TRBJ2-7; d_call: TRBD1; cdr3_nt: TGTGCCAGCAGAAAGACAGGACAGGGGACCTACGAGCAGTACTTC; cdr3_aa: CASRKTGQGTYEQYF
clone_size: few; v_call: TRBV6-2/TRBV6-3; j_call: TRBJ2-7; d_call: TRBD1; cdr3_nt: TGTGCCAGCAGTACCTATGACAGGGGGCTCTTCGAGCAGTACTTC; cdr3_aa: CASSTYDRGLFEQYF
clone_size: -; v_call: TRBV20-1; j_call: TRBJ2-3; d_call: TRBD2; cdr3_nt: TGCAGTGCTCCTCCCGTCAGACTAGCAGGAGATACGCAGTATTTT; cdr3_aa: CSAPPVRLAGDTQYF
clone_size: many; v_call: TRBV4-2; j_call: TRBJ1-2; d_call: -; cdr3_nt: TGTGCCAGCAGCCAAGACCAGGGTACCTATGGCTACACCTTC; cdr3_aa: CASSQDQGTYGYTF
clone_size: many; v_call: TRBV14; j_call: TRBJ2-2; d_call: TRBD2; cdr3_nt: TGTGCCAGCAGCCAAGGACTAGCGGGGAAACACGGGGAGCTGTTTTTT; cdr3_aa: CASSQGLAGKHGELFF
clone_size: many; v_call: TRBV19; j_call: TRBJ1-1; d_call: -; cdr3_nt: TGTGCCAGTAGTACACAGGTAAACACTGAAGCTTTCTTT; cdr3_aa: CASSTQVNTEAFF
clone_size: many; v_call: TRBV12-3/TRBV12-4; j_call: TRBJ1-5; d_call: TRBD1; cdr3_nt: TGTGCCAGCAGTTTAACAGGGGGCGGCAATCAGCCCCAGCATTTT; cdr3_aa: CASSLTGGGNQPQHF
clone_size: few; v_call: TRBV7-9; j_call: TRBJ2-7; d_call: -; cdr3_nt: TGTGCCAGCAGCTTAGATGGGGCATGGCGCGAGCAGTACTTC; cdr3_aa: CASSLDGAWREQYF
clone_size: -; v_call: TRBV7-2; j_call: TRBJ1-3; d_call: -; cdr3_nt: TGTGCCAGCAGCTTAGTAAGCGGTTTCTCTGGAAACACCATATATTTT; cdr3_aa: CASSLVSGFSGNTIYF
clone_size: many; v_call: TRBV29-1; j_call: TRBJ1-5; d_call: -; cdr3_nt: TGCAGCGTTGAAGAGGACATGAATCAGCCCCAGCATTTT; cdr3_aa: CSVEEDMNQPQHF